This record looks at one T cell receptor beta chain sequence and its context. TCRdb's copy holds only in-frame clones and misses some; the assay was immunoSEQ multiplex PCR. The table includes about 60,000 clones, roughly 84% detected once. CDR3 length equals 12 residues. Trimming stripped 10 bases from V and 5 bases from J, with 14 bases between. Germline CDR1 MNHNS, CDR2 SASEGT. This sample is drawn from a study of OX40 agonist ivuxolimab in advanced cancers. About the study: Ivuxolimab, an antibody acting as an agonist of OX40 (CD134), was used to treat patients.

The V and J genes are TRBV6-1 and TRBJ1-2, with D unresolved. This sequence was found in an adult with an advanced solid tumor such as melanoma, head and neck, liver or kidney cancer. The starting material was CD4+ or CD8+ T cells sorted from blood, obtained in a trial of the OX40 agonist ivuxolimab. CDR3 sequence: CATGFGYYGYTF. CDR3 sequence (DNA): TGTGCCACCGGTTTCGGGTATTATGGCTACACCTTC.